The clone carrying this TCR beta chain has only a few counts. The target antigen is unknown. Each sample used at least 6.5 million PBMCs. Per sample, no less than 5.5 micrograms of total RNA were extracted. It was with a sample-barcoded 5' primer and a J-beta primer mix that a second PCR of roughly 7 to 12 cycles was run. TCRdb redid the calling of the 5' RACE reads with MiXCR, one entry per CDR3 protein. The sample gives 850,000 to 1,000,000 distinct CDR3 sequences, 51% of which show up once; 20% to 25% is in the top ten. The data were obtained in a study of blood T cells in healthy people across ages. Findings and limits, study-wide: CMV status of donors was unknown, possibly confounding expanded clonotype changes.

V shed 0 bases and J shed 5 bases, with 13 bases lying between them. This CDR3 is built from 15 residues. The chain employs TRBV12-3 or TRBV12-4 and TRBJ2-5, with no clear D. The sequence was obtained from a woman between 55 and 75 years old in good health. Sample: blood. In nucleotides, the CDR3 is TGTGCCAGCAGTTTAGCGGATAGCAGACTGGAGACCCAGTACTTC. It specifies CASSLADSRLETQYF.